This TCR beta chain was captured in a study of blood T cell repertoires in COVID-19. Study background: The origin of the acute and convalescent COVID-19 samples was the United States, Italy and Spain.

Profiling relied on immunoSEQ multiplex PCR, and the TCRdb table lists in-frame clones only, not all of them. The sample shows just over 90,000 clones, around four fifths of them seen only once. V lost 4 bases, J lost 4 bases, and 16 bases lay in between. This CDR3 spans 16 amino acids. Germline values: CDR1 MNHNS, CDR2 SASEGT. Sequenced: peripheral blood. The receptor's source is a human donor in a cohort sampled during active COVID-19. The chain links TRBV6-1 to TRBJ1-4, with D tentatively TRBD1 (6 bases). CDR3 nucleotides: TGTGCCAGCAGTGCGTTACAGGGTTGGGGTAATGAAAAACTGTTTTTT. Protein sequence: CASSALQGWGNEKLFF.